These 14 T cell receptor beta chains originate from one sample sequenced in a study of blood T cell repertoires in COVID-19. Method: immunoSEQ multiplex PCR; TCRdb's copy keeps in-frame clones and lacks some. Of around 86,000 clones in the sample, about four fifths were seen once. Sequenced: peripheral blood. The origin of the receptors is a human donor in a cohort sampled during active COVID-19.

V is TRBV3-1 (or the pseudogene TRBV3-2) and J is TRBJ1-6; possibly TRBD1 for D (6 bases). The CDR3 runs to 16 residues. Per germline, CDR1 LGHDT and CDR2 YNNKEL (reference sequence). V was shortened by 0 bases and J by 9 bases, with 15 bases between the two germline ends. The CDR3 DNA is TGTGCCAGCAGCCAAGATGGGGGGGGCGTCCGTTCACCCCTCCACTTT. Translated: CASSQDGGGVRSPLHF.

This clone occurred once. The chain is built from TRBV5-5 and TRBJ1-1; D perhaps matches TRBD1 (6 bases). This CDR3 is built from 13 residues. V dropped 2 bases and J dropped 8 bases, with 13 bases sitting between them. Germline assignment: CDR1 SGHKS and CDR2 YYEKEE (reference sequence). As DNA, the CDR3 is TGTGCCAGCAGCTTCGACAGGCGCCAAGAAGCTTTCTTT. Translation gives CASSFDRRQEAFF. Variable domain in full (rest from reference TRBV5-5 and TRBJ1-1): DAGVTQSPTHLIKTRGQQVTLRCSPISGHKSVSWYQQVLGQGPQFIFQYYEKEERGRGNFPDRFSARQFPNYSSELNVNALLLGDSALYLCASSFDRRQEAFFGQGTRLTVV.

The chain carries TRBV7-3 and TRBJ2-6, with D perhaps TRBD1 (6 bases). Germline CDR1 and CDR2: SGHTA and FQGTGA. This CDR3 spans 15 amino acids. V lost 3 bases, J lost 0 bases, and 6 bases lay in between. CDR3 nucleotides: TGTGCCAGCAGCTTCAGGGGCTCTGGGGCCAACGTCCTGACTTTC. Translation gives CASSFRGSGANVLTF.

The chain joins TRBV9 to TRBJ2-3, with TRBD2 identical over 7 bases. Germline V gene lookup returns CDR1 SGDLS and CDR2 YYNGEE. Germline trimming cut 0 bases from V and 6 bases from J; bases unmatched to any gene: 1. The CDR3 has 13 residues. CDR3 in DNA: TGTGCCAGCAGCGTAGCCGGGGGGGATACGCAGTATTTT. Translation: CASSVAGGDTQYF.

The V gene is TRBV18, the J gene TRBJ2-5; TRBD2 matches at 7 bases. The V gene end was trimmed by 2 bases and the J gene end by 4 bases; junction bases not matched to a gene: 10. The CDR3 extends over 16 amino acids. The germline V gene encodes CDR1 KGHSH and CDR2 LQKENI. DNA for the CDR3: TGTGCCAGCTCACCAATAGGGCGGGGGACTCGAGAGACCCAGTACTTC. Encoded protein: CASSPIGRGTRETQYF.

The chain is built from TRBV4-1 and TRBJ2-3; 9 nucleotides align to TRBD2. J was trimmed by 1 base and V by 1 base; bases with no gene match: 18. The germline gives CDR1 MGHRA, CDR2 YSYEKL. This CDR3 region has 21 residues. CDR3 coding DNA: TGCGCCAGCAGCCAAGCTCCCGGGGGTAGCGGGAGCCCAGGGCGCACAGATACGCAGTATTTT. Its protein product is CASSQAPGGSGSPGRTDTQYF.

This chain joins TRBV7-9 and TRBJ2-3, with 12 bases that match TRBD2. The V and J ends lost 5 bases and 2 bases, in that order; junction bases with no gene match: 5. CDR1 and CDR2 from the germline V gene are SEHNR and FQNEAQ (reference sequence). This CDR3 is 16 amino acids long. The CDR3 sequence is CASSPRLAGDTDTQYF. DNA for the CDR3: TGTGCCAGCAGCCCTAGACTAGCGGGAGACACAGATACGCAGTATTTT.

This clone was counted a single time. V is TRBV6-5 and J is TRBJ1-1; TRBD1 is a possible D gene (5 bases). Trimming pared 1 base from V and 7 bases from J, leaving 13 bases between. Germline V gene lookup returns CDR1 MNHEY and CDR2 SVGAGI. This CDR3 comprises 14 residues. The CDR3 here is CASSYFPWGGEAFF. The CDR3 bases are TGTGCCAGCAGTTACTTTCCTTGGGGGGGTGAAGCTTTCTTT.

The chain has TRBV23-1 and TRBJ2-1, with D possibly matching TRBD2 (6 bases). TRBV23-1 is flagged as an ORF with uncertain function. Deletions cut 3 bases from V and 5 bases from J, with 20 bases between. The CDR3 totals 17 residues. Written as DNA, the CDR3 is TGCGCCAGCAGTCATTCGGGGGTAAGTTCACCTAACAATGAGCAGTTCTTC. Translation: CASSHSGVSSPNNEQFF.

The chain has TRBV28 and TRBJ2-2; D gene ambiguous. The CDR3 has 12 residues. Germline CDR1 is MDHEN and CDR2 is SYDVKM. V was trimmed by 8 bases and J by 4 bases, leaving 8 bases between them. CDR3 residues: CASVRSTGELFF. In DNA, the CDR3 is TGTGCCAGCGTGCGGTCCACCGGGGAGCTGTTTTTT.

This chain uses TRBV12-3 or TRBV12-4 with TRBJ1-3; D uncertain. The CDR3 extends over 13 amino acids. The V gene lost 1 base and the J gene lost 8 bases, with 9 bases spanning the gap. CDR3 sequence (DNA): TGTGCCAGCAGTTTAGACCTCCGGGACACCATATATTTT. Its protein product is CASSLDLRDTIYF.

In DNA form, the CDR3 reads TGTGCCAGTAGTCACTACAGGGGAGAGAACACTGAAGCTTTCTTT. Protein sequence: CASSHYRGENTEAFF. The genes are TRBV19 and TRBJ1-1, with TRBD1 matching 7 bases. Per germline, CDR1 LNHDA and CDR2 SQIVND (reference sequence). The CDR3 spans 15 residues. V dropped 5 bases and J dropped 1; count of bases not matched to a gene: 7.

This chain uses TRBV11-3 with TRBJ2-7; perhaps TRBD2 as D (6 bases). This CDR3 is built from 14 residues. The germline V and J ends were trimmed by 0 bases and 5 bases, with 11 bases remaining between them. Per germline, CDR1 SGHNT and CDR2 YENEEA. CDR3 sequence (DNA): TGTGCCAGCAGCTTAGATCGCAGGGAGGACGAGCAGTACTTC. Translated: CASSLDRREDEQYF.

The table lists this clone with a few counts. V and J are TRBV28 and TRBJ1-5; 8 bases agree with TRBD1. With V trimmed by 6 bases and J by 2 bases, 12 bases remained unmatched. This CDR3 is 17 amino acids long. Germline V gene lookup returns CDR1 MDHEN and CDR2 SYDVKM. The CDR3 here is CASSPRDRFRGNQPQHF. As DNA, the CDR3 is TGTGCCAGCAGCCCCAGGGACAGGTTTAGAGGCAATCAGCCCCAGCATTTT.